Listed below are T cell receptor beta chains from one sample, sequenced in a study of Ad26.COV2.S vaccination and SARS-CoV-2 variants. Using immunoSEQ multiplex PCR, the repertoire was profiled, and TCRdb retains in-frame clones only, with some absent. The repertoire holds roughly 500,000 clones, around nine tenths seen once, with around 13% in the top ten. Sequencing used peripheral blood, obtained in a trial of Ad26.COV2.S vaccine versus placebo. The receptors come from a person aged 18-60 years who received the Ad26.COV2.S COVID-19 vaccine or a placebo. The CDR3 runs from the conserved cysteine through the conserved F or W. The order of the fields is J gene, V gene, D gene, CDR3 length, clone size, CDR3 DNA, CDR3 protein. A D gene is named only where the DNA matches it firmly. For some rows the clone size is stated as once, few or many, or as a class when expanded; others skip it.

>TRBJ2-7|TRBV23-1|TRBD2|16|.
TGCGCCAGCAGTCAATCGCCGTCTAGCGGGAGTAGCGAGCAGTACTTC
CASSQSPSSGSSEQYF
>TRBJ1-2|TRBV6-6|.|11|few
TGTGCCAGTACAGAGGGCTATGGCTACACCTTC
CASTEGYGYTF
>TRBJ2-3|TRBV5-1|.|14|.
TGCGCCAGCAAAGCACAGGGTTCGCCAGATACGCAGTATTTT
CASKAQGSPDTQYF
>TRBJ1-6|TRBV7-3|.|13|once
TGTGCCAGCAGCTTAACGCGGGACAAACCCCTCCACTTT
CASSLTRDKPLHF
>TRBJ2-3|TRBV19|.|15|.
TGTGCCAGTAGTATACTAGGCACGTACACAGATACGCAGTATTTT
CASSILGTYTDTQYF
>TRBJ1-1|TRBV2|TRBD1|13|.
TGTGCCAGCAGGACAGGGGGAGCGGCTGAAGCTTTCTTT
CASRTGGAAEAFF
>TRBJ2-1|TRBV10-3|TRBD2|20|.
TGTGCCATCAGTGAACCCCCACTAGCGGGAGTAGGGTGGTCCTACAATGAGCAGTTCTTC
CAISEPPLAGVGWSYNEQFF
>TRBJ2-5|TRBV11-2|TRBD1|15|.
TGTGCCAGCAGCCCTGGGACAGCCGTCCGTCAGACCCAGTACTTC
CASSPGTAVRQTQYF
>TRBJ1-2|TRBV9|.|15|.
TGTGCCAGCAGCGGATACAGGGCCCCCCTGGGGGGCTACACCTTC
CASSGYRAPLGGYTF
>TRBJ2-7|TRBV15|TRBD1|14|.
TGTGCCACCAGCCATTACAGGGGGGAATACGAGCAGTACTTC
CATSHYRGEYEQYF
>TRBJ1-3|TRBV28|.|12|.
TGTGCCAGCACGGGGTCTGGAAACACCATATATTTT
CASTGSGNTIYF
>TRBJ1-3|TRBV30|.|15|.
TGTGCCTGGAGTCAGCGACCCGACTCTGGAAACACCATATATTTT
CAWSQRPDSGNTIYF
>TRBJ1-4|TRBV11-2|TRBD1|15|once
TGTGCCAGCAGCCGTACGACAGGGAGTTCGGGAAAACTGTTTTTT
CASSRTTGSSGKLFF
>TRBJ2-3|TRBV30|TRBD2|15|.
TGTGCCTGGAGTCTCGGTAGCGGGCCCGGGGATACGCAGTATTTT
CAWSLGSGPGDTQYF
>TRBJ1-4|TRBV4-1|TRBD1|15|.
TGCGCCAGCAGCCAGACCGGGACAGGGGTTGAAAAACTGTTTTTT
CASSQTGTGVEKLFF
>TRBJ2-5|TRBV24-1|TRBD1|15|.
TGTGCCACCAGTGATAGAACAGGGGTTCAAGAGACCCAGTACTTC
CATSDRTGVQETQYF
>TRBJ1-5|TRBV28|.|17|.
TGTGCCAGCAGTTTAGCCTGGACGGGAAAGGCAATTCAGCCCCAGCATTTT
CASSLAWTGKAIQPQHF
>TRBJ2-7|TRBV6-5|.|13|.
TGTGCCAGCAGCTCACAGAGCTCCTACGAGCAGTACTTC
CASSSQSSYEQYF
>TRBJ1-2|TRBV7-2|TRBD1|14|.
TGTGCCAGCAGCAAAGACAGGGGACTAGGTGGCTACACCTTC
CASSKDRGLGGYTF
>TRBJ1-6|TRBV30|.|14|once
TGTGCCTGGAGTGAGGGGATTGATAATTCACCCCTCCACTTT
CAWSEGIDNSPLHF
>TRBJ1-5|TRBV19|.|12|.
TGTGCCAGTAGTATCGGGAATCAGCCCCAGCATTTT
CASSIGNQPQHF
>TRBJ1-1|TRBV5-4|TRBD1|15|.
TGTGCCAGCAGTAGGCGACAGGGGGCGCCTACCGAAGCTTTCTTT
CASSRRQGAPTEAFF
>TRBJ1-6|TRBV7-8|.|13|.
TGTGCCAGCAGCTTAGGAACTAATTCACCCCTCCACTTT
CASSLGTNSPLHF
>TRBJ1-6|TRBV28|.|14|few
TGTGCCAGCGGGCGACAGGTCGGGGTTTCACCCCTCCACTTT
CASGRQVGVSPLHF
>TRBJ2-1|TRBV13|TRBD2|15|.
TGTGCCAGCAGCAGAGAGGGGACTAGCGGAGACAAGCAGTTCTTC
CASSREGTSGDKQFF
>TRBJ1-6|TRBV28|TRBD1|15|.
TGTGCCAGCAATTTGGTCCGGACAGGGCATTCACCCCTCCACTTT
CASNLVRTGHSPLHF
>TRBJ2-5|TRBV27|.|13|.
TGTGCCAGCAGTTTCACGGGCTGGGAGACCCAGTACTTC
CASSFTGWETQYF
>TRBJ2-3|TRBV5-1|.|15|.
TGCGCCAGCAGCTTGGACAGGGCCGACACAGATACGCAGTATTTT
CASSLDRADTDTQYF
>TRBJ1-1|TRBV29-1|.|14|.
TGCAGCGTTGAGCTAGGGACACGCAACACTGAAGCTTTCTTT
CSVELGTRNTEAFF
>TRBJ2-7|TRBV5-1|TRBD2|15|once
TGCGCCAGCAGCCCCCGGGGAGGGGTTTTTTTCGAGCAGTACTTC
CASSPRGGVFFEQYF
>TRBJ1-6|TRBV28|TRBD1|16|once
TGTGCCAGCAGCCGCCAGTTTAGCCAGGGGGGATCACCCCTCCACTTT
CASSRQFSQGGSPLHF
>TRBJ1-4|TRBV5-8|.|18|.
TGTGCCAGCAGCTGGGGACGGGGAACCGGGGCAACTAATGAAAAACTGTTTTTT
CASSWGRGTGATNEKLFF
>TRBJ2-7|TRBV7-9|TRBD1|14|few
TGTGCCAGCAGCGTCGGGACAGGTTCCAACGAGCAGTACTTC
CASSVGTGSNEQYF
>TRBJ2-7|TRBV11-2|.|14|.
TGTGCCAGCACCTCTAACCCAGGGACCGGCGAGCAGTACTTC
CASTSNPGTGEQYF
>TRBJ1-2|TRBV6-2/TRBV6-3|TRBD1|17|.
TGTGCCAGCAGTTACTCGATCCGGGACAGGGGGCGTCATGGCTACACCTTC
CASSYSIRDRGRHGYTF
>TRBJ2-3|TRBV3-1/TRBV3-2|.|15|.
TGTGCCAGCAGCCAAGAACCCAGTCCCGGGGATACGCAGTATTTT
CASSQEPSPGDTQYF
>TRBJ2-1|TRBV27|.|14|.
TGTGCCAGCAGTTTAGTGCAGGGGAGGAATGAGCAGTTCTTC
CASSLVQGRNEQFF
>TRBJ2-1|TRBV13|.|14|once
TGTGCCAGCAGTCCCGGTGGAGCCTACAATGAGCAGTTCTTC
CASSPGGAYNEQFF
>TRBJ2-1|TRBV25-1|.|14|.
TGTGCCAGCAGGGGAGACTCAAGAAACAATGAGCAGTTCTTC
CASRGDSRNNEQFF
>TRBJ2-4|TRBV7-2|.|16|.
TGTGCCAGCAGCTTGGGAGTGGCGGTAGCCAAAAACATTCAGTACTTC
CASSLGVAVAKNIQYF
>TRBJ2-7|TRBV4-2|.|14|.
TGTGCCAGCAGCCAAGAGTCCGGGTTGGGCGAGCAGTACTTC
CASSQESGLGEQYF
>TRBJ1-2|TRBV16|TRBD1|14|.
TGTGCCAGCAGCCGGATGACAGGGAACTATGGCTACACCTTC
CASSRMTGNYGYTF
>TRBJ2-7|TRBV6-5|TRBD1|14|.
TGTGCCAGCAGCTATGGGACAGGGTATAACGAGCAGTACTTC
CASSYGTGYNEQYF
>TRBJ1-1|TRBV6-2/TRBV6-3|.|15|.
TGTGCCAGCAGTTACCCGGGCCTTAGGAGGCTTGAAGCTTTCTTT
CASSYPGLRRLEAFF
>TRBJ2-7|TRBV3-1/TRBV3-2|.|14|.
TGTGCCAGCAGGGGGGCAGGGTCTTTGTTCGAGCAGTACTTC
CASRGAGSLFEQYF
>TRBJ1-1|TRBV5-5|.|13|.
TGTGCCAGCAGTTCCGATGGAGGCACTGAAGCTTTCTTT
CASSSDGGTEAFF
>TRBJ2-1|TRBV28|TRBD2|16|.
TGTGCCAGCAGCCCCGGCATCGGGAGGGTCTACAATGAGCAGTTCTTC
CASSPGIGRVYNEQFF
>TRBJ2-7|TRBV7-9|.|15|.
TGTGCCAGCAGCGGCGCGGGACGGGGCTCCTACGAGCAGTACTTC
CASSGAGRGSYEQYF
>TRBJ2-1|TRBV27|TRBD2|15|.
TGTGCCAGCACCACACTAGCGGGAGTGCCCAATGAGCAGTTCTTC
CASTTLAGVPNEQFF
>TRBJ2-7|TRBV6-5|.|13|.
TGTGCCAGCAGTTGGGGGATCTCCTACGAGCAGTACTTC
CASSWGISYEQYF
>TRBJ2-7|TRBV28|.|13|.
TGTGCCAGCACCCTCGGAGCGGGTTACGAGCAGTACTTC
CASTLGAGYEQYF
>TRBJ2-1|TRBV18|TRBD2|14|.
TGTGCCAGCTCACGGACTAGCGGGAGTGATGAGCAGTTCTTC
CASSRTSGSDEQFF
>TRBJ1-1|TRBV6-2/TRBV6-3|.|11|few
TGTGCCAGCAGTTCGGGGGCTGAAGCTTTCTTT
CASSSGAEAFF
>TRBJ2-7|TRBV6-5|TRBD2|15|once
TGTGCCAGCAGTTATGTGGCGGGAGTCCCCTACGAGCAGTACTTC
CASSYVAGVPYEQYF
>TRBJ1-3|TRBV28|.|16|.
TGTGCCAGCAGCGACCTGGGAGGGGGCTCTGGAAACACCATATATTTT
CASSDLGGGSGNTIYF
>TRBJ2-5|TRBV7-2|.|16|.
TGTGCCAGCAGCTTAGTCGGTGGGCAGTCCCAAGAGACCCAGTACTTC
CASSLVGGQSQETQYF
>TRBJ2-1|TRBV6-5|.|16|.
TGTGCCAGCAGTTATTTTATCGGTGGGGGTGCGGGCGAGCAGTTCTTC
CASSYFIGGGAGEQFF
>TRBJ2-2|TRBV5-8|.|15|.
TGTGCCAGCAGTACAACAGGGAGGTACGGCGGGGAGCTGTTTTTT
CASSTTGRYGGELFF
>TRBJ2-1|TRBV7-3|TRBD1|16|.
TGTGCCAGCAGCTTACCCGGCGGGACAGGGGTAAATGAGCAGTTCTTC
CASSLPGGTGVNEQFF